The clone carrying this T cell receptor beta chain is classed as medium-sized. Its specificity is not known. As the method for making TCR beta libraries, quantitative 5'-RACE with molecular barcodes was used. Each CDR3 protein is one row after TCRdb ran MiXCR on the 5' RACE reads. This sample has 200,000 to 300,000 distinct CDR3 sequences, with roughly a quarter found just once. The germline CDR1 and CDR2 sequences are DFQATT and SNEGSKA (reference sequence). Trimming took 6 bases from V and 5 from J; bases not matched to a gene: 9. The CDR3 is 14 amino acids. This sample stems from a study of CD8 T cells in ankylosing spondylitis. Overall study results and limits: Several highly homologous variants made up a TCR beta motif, and this motif appeared characteristic of ankylosing spondylitis blood. Earlier authors reported some of these motif variants in reactive arthritis synovial fluid and blood. Reported data indicate significant enrichment of disease-linked clones within matched ankylosing spondylitis synovial fluid.

J is TRBJ2-1 and V is TRBV20-1; TRBD2 matches 8 bases. Material: blood, either unsorted or a sorted T cell fraction (not recorded which). The sequence came from a male donor with ankylosing spondylitis or in good health (not recorded which). CDR3 protein: CSAPPWRGDNEQFF. The CDR3 DNA is TGCAGTGCCCCACCGTGGCGGGGGGACAATGAGCAGTTCTTC.